Below, 18 T cell receptor beta chains from the same sample are listed, as sequenced in a study of tumor-infiltrating lymphocytes in primary liver carcinoma. TCR beta cDNA was prepared out of roughly 500 ng total RNA by means of a constant-region primer. Slightly modified ARM-PCR with three nested multiplex PCR rounds yielded TCR beta libraries. The first two PCR rounds, around 11 cycles each, used TRBV1-TRBV30 forward primers and a C-beta reverse primer. Via MiXCR, TCRdb re-called the multiplex PCR reads, giving one row per CDR3 protein. The data show approximately 300,000 distinct CDR3 sequences, more than 55% seen once. Germline DNA was also extracted, while the blood RNA originated from unsorted whole blood. The sequencing sample was made of peripheral blood. All receptors come from a man in his forties with primary liver carcinoma and hepatitis B virus infection.

The chain recombines TRBV28 with TRBJ2-2; TRBD2 aligns across 15 bases. The CDR3 extends over 18 amino acids. Trimming at V came to 4 bases and at J to 6 bases, leaving 9 bases not matched to a gene. Germline V lookup: CDR1 MDHEN, CDR2 SYDVKM. The CDR3 sequence: CASSSRTSGRARAGELFF. The CDR3 region has the DNA TGTGCCAGCAGTTCGAGGACTAGCGGGAGGGCCCGTGCCGGGGAGCTGTTTTTT. The whole variable domain, filled in from reference TRBV28 and TRBJ2-2, reads DVKVTQSSRYLVKRTGEKVFLECVQDMDHENMFWYRQDPGLGLRLIYFSYDVKMKEKGDIPEGYSVSREKKERFSLILESASTNQTSMYLCASSSRTSGRARAGELFFGEGSRLTVL.

V and J are TRBV6-6 and TRBJ2-1; 8 positions agree with TRBD2. The CDR3 length is 15 residues. With 7 bases clipped from V and 5 bases from J, the junction kept 10 bases outside the gene matches. CDR1 MNHNY and CDR2 SVGAGI come from the germline V gene (reference sequence). The CDR3 loop is CASKTLAGTHNEQFF. The CDR3 DNA reads TGTGCCAGCAAGACATTAGCGGGAACACACAATGAGCAGTTCTTC.

The chain joins TRBV5-1 to TRBJ2-3, with 9 positions matching TRBD2. CDR1 is SGHRS, CDR2 YFSETQ, per germline. The CDR3 loop spans 19 amino acids. V dropped 3 bases and J dropped 2; count of bases not matched to a gene: 16. The CDR3 sequence: CASSSGLAGGMLPTDTQYF. The CDR3 coding sequence is TGCGCCAGCAGCTCCGGACTGGCGGGAGGGATGTTACCCACAGATACGCAGTATTTT. The variable domain in full, with the rest retrieved from reference TRBV5-1 and TRBJ2-3, is KAGVTQTPRYLIKTRGQQVTLSCSPISGHRSVSWYQQTPGQGLQFLFEYFSETQRNKGNFPGRFSGRQFSNSRSEMNVSTLELGDSALYLCASSSGLAGGMLPTDTQYFGPGTRLTVL.

The sample holds a few counts of this clonotype. In DNA, the CDR3 is TGTGCCAGCAGAGTGACAGCTACAACCGGGGAGCTGTTTTTT. It codes for CASRVTATTGELFF. The genes are TRBV12-3 or TRBV12-4 and TRBJ2-2; D might be TRBD1 (5 bases). This CDR3 spans 14 amino acids. V lost 6 bases and J 5 bases, leaving 13 bases between the germline ends.

As to this clonotype: This could be a read error, since a much larger clone is one nucleotide away. V gene TRBV4-2 combines with J gene TRBJ1-2; D unresolved. V lost 0 bases to trimming and J lost 0 bases, with 8 bases between them. Per the germline V gene, CDR1 is LGHNA and CDR2 is YNFKEQ. The CDR3 length is 15 residues. For the CDR3, the DNA is TGTGCCAGCAGCCAAGATCCTGATGCTAACTATGGCTACACCTTC. It is translated as CASSQDPDANYGYTF.

Notes on this clonotype: Sequence at one end of the junction differs from germline and may be a read error. This chain links TRBV10-3 with TRBJ2-6; the D call may be TRBD1 or TRBD2 (5 bases each). The CDR3 has 16 residues. Germline CDR1 and CDR2: ENHRY and SYGVKD. CDR3 bases: TGTACCATCAGTCGACGGGGCGGACATGGGGCCAACGTCCTGACTTTC. It is translated as CTISRRGGHGANVLTF.

At least ten counts were recorded for this clonotype. The chain links TRBV29-1 to TRBJ2-2; D possibly corresponds to TRBD2 (5 bases). The CDR3 is 12 residues long. Per germline, CDR1 SQVTM and CDR2 ANQGSEA. The CDR3 region has the DNA TGCGGAGGATGGGAACACGCCGGGGAGCTGTTTTTT. Translating gives CGGWEHAGELFF.

The J gene is TRBJ1-1, the V gene TRBV29-1; no clear D gene. The length of the CDR3 is 13 residues. The V and J ends lost 7 bases and 6 bases respectively, with 18 bases between them. CDR1 is SQVTM, CDR2 ANQGSEA, per germline. The chain's CDR3 is CSAQSQNNAEAFF. The CDR3 DNA reads TGCAGCGCTCAGAGCCAGAATAACGCTGAAGCTTTCTTT. The entire variable domain, with the rest obtained from reference TRBV29-1 and TRBJ1-1, is as follows: SAVISQKPSRDICQRGTSLTIQCQVDSQVTMMFWYRQQPGQSLTLIATANQGSEATYESGFVIDKFPISRPNLTFSTLTVSNMSPEDSSIYLCSAQSQNNAEAFFGQGTRLTVV.

Concerning this clonotype: This may arise from a read error, as a much more abundant clone is one base away. This chain connects TRBV6-5 to TRBJ2-7, with D maybe TRBD2 (6 bases). The V gene's germline CDR1 is MNHEY and CDR2 SVGAGI. CDR3 size: 14 residues. The CDR3 nucleotides are TGTGTCAGCAGTGTGTCGGGACTCTCGGGGGAGCAGTACTTC. Protein: CVSSVSGLSGEQYF.

This clonotype was detected ten times or more. The J gene is TRBJ2-7, the V gene TRBV4-2; 8 bases match TRBD2. There are 15 residues in the CDR3. CDR1 LGHNA and CDR2 YNFKEQ come from the germline V gene. The ends lost 0 bases at V and 6 bases at J; junction bases unmatched: 7. The CDR3 protein is CASSQDMERESEQYF. In DNA form, the CDR3 reads TGTGCCAGCAGCCAAGATATGGAGCGGGAGAGCGAGCAGTACTTC.

As for this clonotype: A read error may produce the germline difference seen at one junction end. This chain links TRBV2 with TRBJ2-1, with unresolved D. Germline lookup yields CDR1 SNHLY and CDR2 FYNNEI. The CDR3 is 12 residues long. The CDR3 DNA reads as TGTGCCAGCAGTCCGACCTACAATGGGCAGTTCTTC. Translation gives CASSPTYNGQFF.

This clonotype came up many times. This chain uses TRBV11-2 with TRBJ2-5, with 10 bases fitting TRBD1. The CDR3 is 16 residues long. The V gene's germline CDR1 is SGHAT and CDR2 FQNNGV. The junction had 11 bases not matched to a gene; V was cut back by 5 bases and J by 5 bases. CDR3 in DNA: TGTGCCAGCAGCCATTGGGCGGGACAGGGGACTGAGACCCAGTACTTC. This codes for CASSHWAGQGTETQYF.

Note on this clonotype: Here the CDR3 omits its conserved ending phenylalanine or tryptophan, so a read error is the likely source. V usage is TRBV5-8 and J usage is TRBJ2-3; TRBD1 agrees at 7 bases. The CDR3 runs 15 residues. Germline CDR1 SGHTS, CDR2 YDEGEE. V was pared by 0 bases and J by 4 bases, with 5 bases of the junction left unmatched. CDR3 amino acids: CASSLGQGFADTQYS. The CDR3 DNA sequence: TGTGCCAGCAGCTTGGGACAGGGTTTTGCAGATACGCAGTATTCT.

This sequence joins TRBV5-1 and TRBJ2-7, with 7 nucleotides matching TRBD1. Looked up from germline, CDR1 is SGHRS and CDR2 is YFSETQ. V lost 5 bases to trimming and J lost 6 bases; unmatched junction nucleotides: 2. This CDR3 is built from 11 residues. The CDR3, as DNA: TGCGCCAGCAGAGACAGGGCCGAGCAGTACTTC. Its protein is CASRDRAEQYF.

Note on this clonotype: An end of the junction differs from the germline gene, which may be a read error. CDR3 in DNA: TGTGCCAGCATTGAAGCGCCTTTCAGGGGGCTCGTCGGGGAGCTGTTTTTT. This sequence encodes CASIEAPFRGLVGELFF. This chain joins TRBV6-1 and TRBJ2-2, with 8 bases fitting TRBD1. Germline V gene lookup returns CDR1 MNHNS and CDR2 SASEGT. The CDR3 loop spans 17 amino acids.

Comment on this clonotype: The junction differs from germline at one of its ends, possibly a read error. The rearrangement uses TRBV13 and TRBJ2-1; 13 bases align to TRBD2. The CDR3 totals 15 residues. Germline V CDR1 and CDR2: PRHDT, FYEKMQ (reference sequence). CDR3 nucleotide sequence: TGTGTCAGCAGCCTCTGGACTAGCGGGAGCGATGAGCAGTTCTTC. It translates to CVSSLWTSGSDEQFF.

Remarks on this clonotype: A read error is possible here, since a much larger clone lies one base away. V usage is TRBV6-1 and J usage is TRBJ2-7, with TRBD1 matching 9 bases. In germline, CDR1 is MNHNS, CDR2 SASEGT. There are 14 residues in the CDR3. The CDR3 here is CAGSDGGQGTEQYF. CDR3 DNA: TGTGCCGGCAGTGACGGAGGACAGGGGACCGAGCAGTACTTC.

The chain carries TRBV28 and TRBJ1-4; tentative D call: TRBD1 (5 bases). From germline, CDR1 is MDHEN and CDR2 SYDVKM. V was pared by 2 bases and J by 8 bases, with 12 bases between. The CDR3 totals 14 residues. CDR3 loop: CASSLGGAGEKLFF. The DNA for the CDR3 is TGTGCCAGCAGTTTAGGAGGGGCGGGCGAAAAACTGTTTTTT.